This TCR beta chain was found in a study of post-analysis software for immune sequencing data. Overall study: Courses of disease covered relapsing-remitting, secondary progressive and progressive-relapsing multiple sclerosis.

This CDR3 has 14 amino acids. Germline CDR1 and CDR2: MDHEN and SYDVKM. TCR beta libraries were prepared from cDNA with unique molecular identifiers. Input of roughly 1 to 11 million T cells yielded roughly 0.5 million cDNA molecules. Using its own MiXCR run on the PCR reads, TCRdb lists one record per CDR3 protein. The table records a few hundred thousand distinct CDR3 sequences, under 55% of them present only once. Points from the study as a whole: Versus controls, multiple sclerosis patients showed significantly lower diversity (normalized Chao1). Patients used five TRBV segments, including TRBV5-6, TRBV5-1 and TRBV20-1, more often than controls.

Note on this clonotype: Its antigen is unidentified.

The clonotype was recovered from a girl aged 5-17 years with multiple sclerosis. The sequencing sample was made of blood. V and J are TRBV28 and TRBJ2-1, with D maybe TRBD1 (5 bases). The end of the DNA fits TRBJ2-7 better, so the J call may be wrong. CDR3 nucleotides: TGTGCCAGCAATTTGCAGGACAAGATCTACGAGCAGTACTTC. This translates into CASNLQDKIYEQYF.